The 27 T cell receptor beta chains given below trace back to one sample, sequenced in a study of blood T cell repertoires in COVID-19. Clones were sequenced by immunoSEQ multiplex PCR, and TCRdb holds only the in-frame ones, with some missing. The sample yields more than 150,000 clones, around 85% seen once. The sample was peripheral blood. The receptors originated from a man in his forties or fifties who had recovered from COVID-19.

The rearrangement links TRBV2 to TRBJ1-1; 7 nucleotides match TRBD1. V gave up 4 bases and J gave up 1 base; unmatched junction bases: 6. Germline CDR1 SNHLY, CDR2 FYNNEI. CDR3 length: 15 residues. In nucleotides, the CDR3 is TGTGCCAGCAGTGCCGGGACAGATGGGAACACTGAAGCTTTCTTT. As protein: CASSAGTDGNTEAFF.

J is TRBJ2-2 and V is TRBV9, with TRBD2 matching 8 bases. Trimming removed 4 bases from V and 2 bases from J; junction bases left unmatched: 4. The CDR3 covers 15 residues. Germline V CDR1 and CDR2: SGDLS, YYNGEE. The CDR3 DNA follows: TGTGCCAGCAGCCGTAGCGGGACCAACACCGGGGAGCTGTTTTTT. Translating gives CASSRSGTNTGELFF.

The chain recombines TRBV7-8 with TRBJ2-7; 7 bases line up with TRBD2. CDR3 length equals 17 residues. J gave up 6 bases and V 1 base, and 15 bases lay outside the gene matches. Per germline, CDR1 SGHVS and CDR2 FQNEAQ. CDR3 nucleotides: TGTGCCAGCAGCTTAGGCCGTCTGGGCGGGAGTTTGTCCGAGCAGTACTTC. Encoded protein: CASSLGRLGGSLSEQYF. Using reference TRBV7-8 and TRBJ2-7 for the parts outside the CDR3, the full variable domain is GAGVSQSPRYKVAKRGQDVALRCDPISGHVSLFWYQQALGQGPEFLTYFQNEAQLDKSGLPSDRFFAERPEGSVSTLKIQRTQQEDSAVYLCASSLGRLGGSLSEQYFGPGTRLTVT.

This clone was seen just once. The J gene is TRBJ2-5, the V gene TRBV19, with 14 positions matching TRBD2. The CDR3 runs to 15 residues. The ends lost 1 base at V and 7 bases at J; junction bases unmatched: 2. In germline, CDR1 is LNHDA, CDR2 SQIVND (reference sequence). For the CDR3, the DNA is TGTGCCAGTAGTATAGGGGGACTAGCGGGGGCGACCCAGTACTTC. Translated, it gives CASSIGGLAGATQYF.

CDR3 bases: TGTGCCTGGACCGAAAGGGGAAGGGAAAAACTGTTTTTT. Amino acids: CAWTERGREKLFF. The J gene is TRBJ1-4, the V gene TRBV30; D is possibly TRBD1 (5 bases). Trimming left V 4 bases short and J 8 bases short, with 14 bases between. This CDR3 comprises 13 residues. CDR1 is GTSNPN, CDR2 SVGIG, per germline (reference sequence).

In this sample, this clone turned up a few times. The J gene is TRBJ1-1, the V gene TRBV28; tentative D call: TRBD1 (5 bases). V was cut by 9 bases and J by 0 bases, with 8 bases left in between. CDR1 and CDR2 (germline): MDHEN, SYDVKM. The CDR3 length is 12 residues. The CDR3 loop reads CASWGVNTEAFF. CDR3 in DNA: TGTGCCAGTTGGGGGGTGAACACTGAAGCTTTCTTT.

The chain recombines TRBV4-1 with TRBJ2-3, with TRBD1 matching over 8 bases. V trimming: 0 bases; J trimming: 4 bases; junction bases outside the gene matches: 3. There are 15 residues in the CDR3. The germline V gene has CDR1 MGHRA and CDR2 YSYEKL. CDR3 sequence (DNA): TGCGCCAGCAGCCAAGACCAGGGGGCGGCAGATACGCAGTATTTT. Translating it yields CASSQDQGAADTQYF.

The chain carries TRBV5-1 and TRBJ1-3; 7 nucleotides match TRBD1. The CDR3 length is 16 residues. Germline CDR1 reads SGHRS; CDR2 reads YFSETQ. The V gene end was trimmed by 1 base and the J gene end by 0 bases; junction bases not matched to a gene: 4. This CDR3 reads CASSLTGTDSGNTIYF. The CDR3 DNA reads as TGCGCCAGCAGCTTGACCGGGACAGACTCTGGAAACACCATATATTTT.

The V call is TRBV11-2, the J call TRBJ2-7; the D gene is possibly TRBD1 (6 bases). Germline V gene sequence: CDR1 SGHAT, CDR2 FQNNGV. V was cut by 2 bases and J by 6 bases, with 14 bases left in between. The CDR3 is 14 amino acids. CDR3 sequence: CASSLSGGRGEQYF. The DNA of the CDR3 is TGTGCCAGCAGCTTATCCGGCGGCAGGGGCGAGCAGTACTTC.

This clone was recorded once. The chain recombines TRBV11-2 with TRBJ2-7, with 9 positions matching TRBD2. CDR3 size: 14 residues. Trimming removed 3 bases from V and 2 bases from J; junction bases left unmatched: 2. Germline lookup yields CDR1 SGHAT and CDR2 FQNNGV. The CDR3 DNA reads TGTGCCAGCAGCTTGCTAGCGGGAACCTACGAGCAGTACTTC. Amino acid sequence: CASSLLAGTYEQYF.

Note on this clone: Other DNA sequences from this sample encode an identical CDR3 as well. This chain links TRBV27 with TRBJ2-3; TRBD2 matches 9 bases. With 4 bases clipped from V and 2 bases from J, the junction kept 7 bases outside the gene matches. Germline CDR1 and CDR2: MNHEY and SMNVEV (reference sequence). CDR3 length: 16 amino acids. CDR3 region: CASSSGLAGITDTQYF. The CDR3 DNA reads TGTGCCAGCAGTTCGGGGCTAGCGGGAATCACAGATACGCAGTATTTT.

The chain links TRBV19 to TRBJ2-7, with 9 bases fitting TRBD2. Looked up from germline, CDR1 is LNHDA and CDR2 is SQIVND (reference sequence). J gave up 4 bases and V 4 bases, and 11 bases lay outside the gene matches. The CDR3 sequence is 16 residues long. The CDR3 nucleotides are TGTGCCAGTAGTAAGGGCGGGACTAGCTATTCATACGAGCAGTACTTC. Translated, it gives CASSKGGTSYSYEQYF.

V is TRBV7-9 and J is TRBJ2-3; D remains unclear. The CDR3 spans 13 residues. Trimming shortened V by 0 bases and J by 4 bases, and 5 bases separated the two germline ends. Per germline, CDR1 SEHNR and CDR2 FQNEAQ (reference sequence). CDR3 sequence reads: CASSLASSDTQYF. DNA of the CDR3: TGTGCCAGCAGCTTAGCGAGTTCAGATACGCAGTATTTT.

This clone was picked up one time. V usage is TRBV19 and J usage is TRBJ1-4; D call uncertain. Trimming cost V 8 bases and J 3 bases, with 13 bases left between them. Germline loops: CDR1 LNHDA, CDR2 SQIVND (reference sequence). The length of the CDR3 is 14 residues. The DNA of the CDR3 is TGTGCCAGTGCCGTTAGAAAGCCTAATGAAAAACTGTTTTTT. Its protein product is CASAVRKPNEKLFF.

The chain carries TRBV6-6 and TRBJ2-1, with 9 bases that match TRBD2. V shed 2 bases, J shed 5 bases, and the junction held 4 bases outside the gene matches. The CDR3 runs 15 residues. The germline CDR1 and CDR2 sequences are MNHNY and SVGAGI (reference sequence). CDR3 sequence (DNA): TGTGCCAGCAGTTACCCAGCTAGCGGGGACAATGAGCAGTTCTTC. As protein: CASSYPASGDNEQFF.

The J gene is TRBJ1-2, the V gene TRBV5-6; D not certain. The CDR3 contains 14 residues. Germline CDR1 SGHDT, CDR2 YYEEEE. Trimming stripped 2 bases from V and 8 bases from J, with 16 bases between. CDR3 DNA sequence: TGTGCCAGCAGCTTCGGCAGCCCGACTGCGGGCTACACCTTC. Translating gives CASSFGSPTAGYTF.

V and J are TRBV18 and TRBJ2-7; a possible D gene is TRBD2 (6 bases). From germline, CDR1 is KGHSH and CDR2 LQKENI. This CDR3 has 14 residues. V was pared by 6 bases and J by 3 bases, with 15 bases between. The CDR3 DNA reads as TGTGCCAGCTCCCGGGAGACAGCTCACTACGAGCAGTACTTC. This gives the protein CASSRETAHYEQYF.

This chain links TRBV5-1 with TRBJ2-2; tentatively, D is TRBD2 (6 bases). Trimming took 0 bases from V and 6 from J, leaving 9 bases between them. The CDR3 is 14 residues long. CDR1 is SGHRS, CDR2 YFSETQ, per germline. The CDR3 DNA is TGCGCCAGCAGCTTGGCCGGGGGTGCCGGGGAGCTGTTTTTT. Its protein is CASSLAGGAGELFF. Variable domain in full (rest from reference TRBV5-1 and TRBJ2-2): KAGVTQTPRYLIKTRGQQVTLSCSPISGHRSVSWYQQTPGQGLQFLFEYFSETQRNKGNFPGRFSGRQFSNSRSEMNVSTLELGDSALYLCASSLAGGAGELFFGEGSRLTVL.

This clone was picked up a small number of times. The V gene is TRBV19, the J gene TRBJ2-3; D perhaps matches TRBD2 (6 bases). V was cut by 2 bases and J by 4 bases, with 10 bases left in between. Germline values: CDR1 LNHDA, CDR2 SQIVND (reference sequence). The CDR3 sequence is 14 residues long. The DNA for the CDR3 is TGTGCCAGTAGTATACGTAGGAGGGCAGATACGCAGTATTTT. Protein sequence: CASSIRRRADTQYF.

The gene calls are TRBV6-5 and TRBJ1-2, with TRBD1 matching over 8 bases. The length of the CDR3 is 12 residues. V was pared by 8 bases and J by 3 bases, with 2 bases of the junction left unmatched. Germline CDR1 reads MNHEY; CDR2 reads SVGAGI. The CDR3 sequence: CASAGGDYGYTF. Here the CDR3 DNA reads TGTGCCAGCGCAGGGGGCGACTATGGCTACACCTTC.

This chain joins TRBV7-2 and TRBJ2-7, with D maybe TRBD1 (7 bases). The germline CDR1 and CDR2 sequences are SGHTA and FQGNSA. Deletions cut 6 bases from V and 3 bases from J, with 15 bases between. The CDR3 has 14 residues. For the CDR3, the DNA is TGTGCCAGCAGGACAGGGCCGGGGGACTACGAGCAGTACTTC. Translating it yields CASRTGPGDYEQYF.

This rearrangement joins TRBV28 to TRBJ2-7, with D hard to call. The CDR3 has 13 amino acids. Germline V gene data show CDR1 as MDHEN and CDR2 as SYDVKM. The V and J ends lost 6 bases and 3 bases respectively, with 12 bases between them. The CDR3 loop is CASSFPPFYEQYF. In DNA, the CDR3 is TGTGCCAGCAGCTTCCCCCCTTTCTACGAGCAGTACTTC.

This clone was counted a single time. The same CDR3 is also encoded by other DNA sequences in this sample. This chain uses TRBV10-3 with TRBJ1-2; D not resolved. Germline values: CDR1 ENHRY, CDR2 SYGVKD. The CDR3 covers 12 residues. The V gene lost 2 bases and the J gene lost 5 bases, with 6 bases spanning the gap. This CDR3 is CAISEGEYGYTF. Written as DNA, the CDR3 is TGTGCCATCAGTGAGGGGGAGTATGGCTACACCTTC.

This clone appeared a single time. This chain joins TRBV6-5 and TRBJ1-4, with a weak D call TRBD1 (5 bases). The germline gives CDR1 MNHEY, CDR2 SVGAGI. The V end lost 0 bases, the J end lost 8 bases, and 13 bases lay between the germline ends. This CDR3 region has 15 residues. In DNA form, the CDR3 reads TGTGCCAGCAGTTACTCGGGGGGAAGTGAGGAAAAACTGTTTTTT. It translates to CASSYSGGSEEKLFF.

This clone was observed a few times. This chain connects TRBV7-2 to TRBJ2-1, with TRBD2 matching 12 bases. Germline trimming cut 7 bases from V and 15 bases from J; bases unmatched to any gene: 7. This CDR3 spans 12 amino acids. CDR1 and CDR2 from the germline V gene are SGHTA and FQGNSA. The DNA for the CDR3 is TGTGCCAGCACGAGACTAGCGGGAGCCCTGTTCTTC. It yields the protein CASTRLAGALFF.

This chain joins TRBV18 and TRBJ1-3, with a possible D match to TRBD1 (6 bases). The CDR3 has 15 amino acids. V lost 2 bases, J lost 0 bases, and 8 bases lay in between. CDR1 KGHSH and CDR2 LQKENI come from the germline V gene. CDR3 residues: CASSPTGNSGNTIYF. CDR3 nucleotides: TGTGCCAGCTCACCAACAGGGAACTCTGGAAACACCATATATTTT.

The V and J genes are TRBV3-1 (or the pseudogene TRBV3-2) and TRBJ2-7, with no clear D. CDR3 length: 12 residues. V was clipped by 1 base and J by 2 bases, with 3 bases between them. CDR1 is LGHDT, CDR2 YNNKEL, per germline (reference sequence). CDR3 residues: CASSQVTYEQYF. In DNA, the CDR3 is TGTGCCAGCAGCCAAGTAACCTACGAGCAGTACTTC.